The TCR beta chain under discussion was sequenced for a study of OX40 agonist ivuxolimab in advanced cancers. Background on the study: Dose-escalation subjects each had hepatocellular carcinoma, melanoma, renal cell or head and neck cancer. The dose-escalation cohort was over 65% male, with a mean age of about 56 years, ranging roughly 20 to 80.

General study results and limits: CD4+ T cells averaged fewer expanded clones than CD8+ T cells.

On this clone: Its antigen is not known.

Measured with immunoSEQ multiplex PCR; TCRdb has only the in-frame clones, and not every one. The table lists 35,000 to 45,000 clones, 85% to 90% of them singletons. The CDR3 is 12 residues long. V was trimmed by 6 bases and J by 0 bases, leaving 3 bases between them. Germline V gene data show CDR1 as SQVTM and CDR2 as ANQGSEA. This sequence was found in an adult with an advanced solid tumor such as melanoma, head and neck, liver or kidney cancer. The sequencing here drew on CD4+ or CD8+ T cells sorted from blood, taken in a trial of the OX40 agonist ivuxolimab. The chain recombines TRBV29-1 with TRBJ2-6, with unresolved D. CDR3 sequence: CSVFSGANVLTF. As DNA, the CDR3 is TGCAGCGTCTTCTCTGGGGCCAACGTCCTGACTTTC. Supplemented by reference TRBV29-1 and TRBJ2-6, the full variable domain reads SAVISQKPSRDICQRGTSLTIQCQVDSQVTMMFWYRQQPGQSLTLIATANQGSEATYESGFVIDKFPISRPNLTFSTLTVSNMSPEDSSIYLCSVFSGANVLTFGAGSRLTVL.